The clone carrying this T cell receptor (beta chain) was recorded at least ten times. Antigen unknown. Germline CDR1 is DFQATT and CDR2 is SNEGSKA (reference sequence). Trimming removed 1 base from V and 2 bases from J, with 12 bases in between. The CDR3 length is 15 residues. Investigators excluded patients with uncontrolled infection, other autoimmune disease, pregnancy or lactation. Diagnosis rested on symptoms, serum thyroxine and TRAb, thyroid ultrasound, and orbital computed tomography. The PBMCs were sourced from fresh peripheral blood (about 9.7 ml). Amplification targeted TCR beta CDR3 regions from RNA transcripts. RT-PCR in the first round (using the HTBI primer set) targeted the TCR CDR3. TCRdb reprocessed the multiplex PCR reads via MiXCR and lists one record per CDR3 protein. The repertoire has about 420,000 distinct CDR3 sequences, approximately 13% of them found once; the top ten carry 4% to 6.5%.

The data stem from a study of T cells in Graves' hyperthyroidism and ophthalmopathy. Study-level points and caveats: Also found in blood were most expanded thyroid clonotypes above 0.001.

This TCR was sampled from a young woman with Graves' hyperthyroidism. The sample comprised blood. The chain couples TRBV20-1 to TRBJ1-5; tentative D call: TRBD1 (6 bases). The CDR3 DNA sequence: TGCAGTGCTAGAGTCAGGGGTGGACGCAATCAGCCCCAGCATTTT. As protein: CSARVRGGRNQPQHF.